This entry lists 9 T cell receptor beta chains sequenced from one sample in a study of cytomegalovirus exposure and HLA in healthy donors. Primers: 60 Vbeta forward and 13 Jbeta reverse. Some clones are missing from TCRdb's copy, which holds only in-frame ones; the method was immunoSEQ multiplex PCR. The table records around 300,000 clones, just over 70% of them present only once. The sequencing sample was made of PBMCs. All receptors come from a female donor in good health and CMV-seronegative.

This clone has only a few counts. Other DNA sequences from this sample encode an identical CDR3 as well. The gene calls are TRBV28 and TRBJ2-5; D ambiguous. Trimming left V 5 bases short and J 4 bases short, with 5 bases between. There are 11 residues in the CDR3. Germline-derived CDR1 and CDR2 are MDHEN and SYDVKM. DNA of the CDR3: TGTGCCAGCAGTCTTCGAGAGACCCAGTACTTC. Its protein is CASSLRETQYF.

The chain employs TRBV5-1 and TRBJ2-3; 12 bases are a match to TRBD2. The V and J ends lost 3 bases and 5 bases, in that order; junction bases with no gene match: 7. Germline-derived CDR1 and CDR2 are SGHRS and YFSETQ. The length of the CDR3 is 16 residues. CDR3 DNA sequence: TGCGCCAGCAGCTCTGAGACTAGCGGGAGCGTAGATACGCAGTATTTT. Its protein product is CASSSETSGSVDTQYF.

The rearrangement links TRBV10-3 to TRBJ2-3; D gene ambiguous. The CDR3 covers 16 residues. Between the trimmed V and J ends, which lost 4 bases and 0 bases, there was a span of 14 bases. Germline lookup yields CDR1 ENHRY and CDR2 SYGVKD. The DNA of the CDR3 is TGTGCCATCAGTGCCCGGTCTTCCTCTAGCACAGATACGCAGTATTTT. Its protein is CAISARSSSSTDTQYF.

This chain uses TRBV5-1 with TRBJ2-5, with 7 bases lining up with TRBD2. Germline trimming cut 7 bases from V and 7 bases from J; bases unmatched to any gene: 13. Germline values: CDR1 SGHRS, CDR2 YFSETQ. The CDR3 length is 14 residues. The CDR3, as DNA: TGCGCCAGCGAGGGAACGGGAGGTATAGTGACCCAGTACTTC. It specifies CASEGTGGIVTQYF. The whole variable domain, remainder taken from reference TRBV5-1 and TRBJ2-5, is KAGVTQTPRYLIKTRGQQVTLSCSPISGHRSVSWYQQTPGQGLQFLFEYFSETQRNKGNFPGRFSGRQFSNSRSEMNVSTLELGDSALYLCASEGTGGIVTQYFGPGTRLLVL.

This chain links TRBV6-5 with TRBJ2-5; D possibly corresponds to TRBD1 (5 bases). V lost 7 bases, J lost 3 bases, and 15 bases lay in between. CDR1 MNHEY and CDR2 SVGAGI come from the germline V gene. This CDR3 region has 14 residues. This chain's CDR3 is CASKEGAAKETQYF. CDR3 nucleotides: TGTGCCAGCAAAGAAGGGGCAGCAAAAGAGACCCAGTACTTC.

This chain connects TRBV5-1 to TRBJ1-4, with unresolved D. The CDR3 has 14 residues. CDR1 is SGHRS, CDR2 YFSETQ, per germline. V dropped 0 bases and J dropped 10 bases, with 13 bases sitting between them. In DNA, the CDR3 is TGCGCCAGCAGCTTGGATGACCCCCGCGGAAAACTGTTTTTT. This codes for CASSLDDPRGKLFF.

J is TRBJ2-1 and V is TRBV27; D is unresolved. This CDR3 region has 13 residues. V lost 3 bases, J lost 9 bases, and 12 bases lay in between. CDR1 and CDR2 (germline): MNHEY, SMNVEV (reference sequence). DNA of the CDR3: TGTGCCAGCAGTTTGACACGATCTTCTGAGCAGTTCTTC. This encodes CASSLTRSSEQFF.

The chain is built from TRBV27 and TRBJ1-2; D is possibly TRBD1 (5 bases). The CDR3 loop spans 12 amino acids. The germline gives CDR1 MNHEY, CDR2 SMNVEV (reference sequence). The V gene lost 6 bases and the J gene lost 7 bases, with 12 bases spanning the gap. CDR3 protein: CASRQGFSGYTF. CDR3 coding DNA: TGTGCCAGCAGGCAGGGATTTTCTGGCTACACCTTC.

The J gene is TRBJ1-2, the V gene TRBV5-6, with unresolved D. The V gene lost 0 bases and the J gene lost 8 bases, with 20 bases spanning the gap. CDR1 and CDR2 (germline): SGHDT, YYEEEE. This CDR3 region has 16 residues. Written as DNA, the CDR3 is TGTGCCAGCAGCTTGGTCGGACTGTACTCGCAAGGGGGCTACACCTTC. Translation: CASSLVGLYSQGGYTF.